These T cell receptor beta chains were read from a single sample in a study of cytomegalovirus exposure and HLA in healthy donors. The data were produced by immunoSEQ multiplex PCR, yet TCRdb's version contains in-frame clones alone and is incomplete. Of roughly 120,000 clones in the sample, 80% to 85% were seen once. The sequencing sample was made of PBMCs. These receptors originate from a woman in her thirties in good health and CMV-seronegative. Both conserved end residues are part of each CDR3. The D gene is left open where the match is weak. Clone size is shown for a subset of rows, as once, few, many or a class of expanded clone.

abundance,d_gene,j_gene,v_gene,CDR3nt,CDR3aa
few,TRBD2,TRBJ2-1,TRBV2,TGTGCCAGCAGTGAAAGGGGCGGGAGCTCCTACAATGAGCAGTTCTTC,CASSERGGSSYNEQFF
-,-,TRBJ2-3,TRBV29-1,TGCAGCGTCTCAGGGAAAGTCACAGATACGCAGTATTTT,CSVSGKVTDTQYF
few,TRBD2,TRBJ2-3,TRBV10-1,TGCGCCAGCAGTGACAGCGGGGGCATAGATACGCAGTATTTT,CASSDSGGIDTQYF
few,-,TRBJ1-6,TRBV27,TGTGCCAGCAGTTTATTCGGCGACGAGGTCGGGTCACCCCTCCACTTT,CASSLFGDEVGSPLHF
-,-,TRBJ1-1,TRBV18,TGTGCCAGCTCACCACCGGTAAAGGGGGAGGGCACTGAAGCTTTCTTT,CASSPPVKGEGTEAFF
few,TRBD1,TRBJ2-7,TRBV10-3,TGTGCCATCGGTTGGGACAGGAGCGAGCAGTACTTC,CAIGWDRSEQYF
-,-,TRBJ1-1,TRBV10-1,TGCGCCAGCAGTGAGTCGAGGGATAGATACACTGAAGCTTTCTTT,CASSESRDRYTEAFF
-,-,TRBJ2-1,TRBV5-1,TGCGCCAGCAGCTTGGAAGAGAGCTCCTACAATGAGCAGTTCTTC,CASSLEESSYNEQFF
few,-,TRBJ1-5,TRBV7-2,TGTGCCAGCAGCTTAGTGGGGGGGGCAGTGAATCAGCCCCAGCATTTT,CASSLVGGAVNQPQHF
-,TRBD1,TRBJ2-5,TRBV6-6,TGTGCCAGCAGTTTCAGGGGGGAGACCCAGTACTTC,CASSFRGETQYF
-,TRBD2,TRBJ2-2,TRBV10-2,TGCGCCAGCAGTGAAGCGGGGGCGGTCACCGGGGAGCTGTTTTTT,CASSEAGAVTGELFF
-,TRBD2,TRBJ2-7,TRBV4-3,TGCGCCAGCAGCCAAACTAGCGGGATTGACGAGCAGTACTTC,CASSQTSGIDEQYF
-,TRBD2,TRBJ2-5,TRBV9,TGTGCCAGCAGCGTAGGGCTAGCGGGGGCGGTTGGGTCGGAGACCCAGTACTTC,CASSVGLAGAVGSETQYF
-,TRBD1,TRBJ2-5,TRBV30,TGTGCCTGGAGTGGGGGACAGGGTTTGGAGACCCAGTACTTC,CAWSGGQGLETQYF
-,-,TRBJ2-5,TRBV9,TGTGCCAGCAGCTCCCCGGGTACCCAGTACTTC,CASSSPGTQYF
-,-,TRBJ2-5,TRBV18,TGTGCCAGCTCGCTAGGACAGTCCCAAGAGACCCAGTACTTC,CASSLGQSQETQYF
-,-,TRBJ2-5,TRBV5-1,TGCGCCAGCAGAGAAGTACCCGCGGGGGAGACCCAGTACTTC,CASREVPAGETQYF
-,-,TRBJ2-7,TRBV5-5,TGTGCCAGCAGCTTGGTTCAAGCGCGAACCTACGAGCAGTACTTC,CASSLVQARTYEQYF